The entry below gives a single TCR beta chain sequence along with its context. The PCR employed 60 Vbeta primers together with 13 Jbeta primers. TCRdb's table, derived via immunoSEQ multiplex PCR, lists solely in-frame clones and lacks some. The table shows some 130,000 clones, with about three quarters occurring only once. These data originate in a study of cytomegalovirus exposure and HLA in healthy donors. V lost 2 bases, J lost 7 bases, and 9 bases lay in between. The CDR3 is 13 amino acids. Germline V CDR1 and CDR2: LGHNA, YSLEER. The V and J genes are TRBV4-3 and TRBJ2-1; TRBD1 might be the D (5 bases). Material: PBMCs. The receptor comes from a woman aged 40-49 years in good health and CMV-seronegative. CDR3 amino acids: CASSQLGDNEQFF. In DNA form, the CDR3 reads TGCGCCAGCAGCCAATTAGGGGATAATGAGCAGTTCTTC.